This T cell receptor beta chain was documented in a study of blood T cells in healthy people across ages. Study-level information: Per every two T cells, about one barcoded beta molecule was captured by template switching.

Comments on this clonotype: Its antigen is currently unknown.

Notes on the study in general: A roughly linear age-dependent decrease characterized TCR beta diversity per million T cells.

Each individual donor underwent a draw of 8 to 10 milliliters of peripheral blood. Per-sample PBMC isolation yielded at least 7 million cells. The authors ran a second PCR of about 6 to 11 cycles using a sample-barcoded 5' primer and a J-beta primer mix. TCRdb recomputed calls from the 5' RACE reads with MiXCR, one row per CDR3 protein. The data contain about 1.8 million distinct CDR3 sequences, roughly 52% of them singletons. The germline gives CDR1 MGHDK, CDR2 SYGVNS. Trimming cost V 6 bases and J 5 bases, with 16 bases left between them. CDR3 length equals 15 residues. This clonotype was obtained from a woman in her thirties or forties in good health. V usage is TRBV25-1 and J usage is TRBJ1-4; D is uncertain. The sample was blood. Here the CDR3 reads CASRGWHGLNEKLFF. CDR3 DNA: TGTGCCAGCAGGGGGTGGCACGGGTTAAATGAAAAACTGTTTTTT.